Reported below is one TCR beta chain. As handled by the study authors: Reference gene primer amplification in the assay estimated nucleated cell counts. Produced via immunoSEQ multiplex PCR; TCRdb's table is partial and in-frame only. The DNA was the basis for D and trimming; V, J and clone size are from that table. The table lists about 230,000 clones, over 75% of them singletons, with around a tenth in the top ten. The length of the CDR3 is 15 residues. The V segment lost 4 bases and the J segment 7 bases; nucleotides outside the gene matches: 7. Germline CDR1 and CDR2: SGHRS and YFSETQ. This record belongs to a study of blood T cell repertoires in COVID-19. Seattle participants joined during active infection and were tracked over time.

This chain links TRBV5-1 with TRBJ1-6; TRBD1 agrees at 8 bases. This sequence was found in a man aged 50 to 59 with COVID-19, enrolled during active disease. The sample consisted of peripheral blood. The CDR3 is CASSLDRAGNSPLHF. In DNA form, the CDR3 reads TGCGCCAGCAGCCTGGACAGGGCTGGCAATTCACCCCTCCACTTT.